What follows are 21 T cell receptor beta chains derived from one specimen sequenced in a study of human T cells and chemical hapten exposure. TCRdb recomputed calls from the RACE reads with MiXCR, one row per CDR3 protein. The repertoire has some 120,000 distinct CDR3 sequences, roughly an eighth of them found once; the top ten carry approximately 1.5%. Time point meaning: patch test 1, 2 weeks after DPC sensitization. This sample's treatment: therapeutic diphenylcyclopropenone sensitization with weekly scalp DPC. This specimen was whole blood, taken in connection with sensitization to the hapten diphenylcyclopropenone (DPC). Receptors originate from a woman aged 50 to 65 with alopecia areata. Some clones in this sample may be carry-over from other donors' samples.

This clonotype was detected a few times. The chain joins TRBV18 to TRBJ2-7; D remains ambiguous. Per the germline V gene, CDR1 is KGHSH and CDR2 is LQKENI. V was trimmed by 1 base and J by 4 bases, leaving 17 bases between them. The CDR3 covers 16 residues. The CDR3 DNA follows: TGTGCCAGCTCACCACGTCTCGACTCACCTGGGTACGAGCAGTACTTC. It yields the protein CASSPRLDSPGYEQYF.

This clonotype appeared many times. The rearrangement links TRBV29-1 to TRBJ1-1; possible D gene TRBD1, 5 bases. Trimming pared 7 bases from V and 1 base from J, leaving 16 bases between. Germline CDR1 and CDR2: SQVTM and ANQGSEA. The CDR3 length is 14 residues. The chain's CDR3 is CSALPGGRNTEAFF. CDR3 nucleotides: TGCAGCGCCTTACCTGGGGGTAGGAACACTGAAGCTTTCTTT.

This clonotype has ten or more counts. The rearrangement joins TRBV29-1 to TRBJ2-1; the match to TRBD1 covers 7 bases. The V and J ends lost 6 bases and 0 bases, in that order; junction bases with no gene match: 5. CDR3 length: 14 amino acids. Germline-derived CDR1 and CDR2 are SQVTM and ANQGSEA. CDR3 region: CSVDRQSSYNEQFF. CDR3 in DNA: TGCAGCGTGGACAGGCAGAGCTCCTACAATGAGCAGTTCTTC.

This clonotype appeared many times. V is TRBV28 and J is TRBJ1-2, with unresolved D. Germline CDR1 reads MDHEN; CDR2 reads SYDVKM. The CDR3 is 13 residues long. Between the trimmed V and J ends, which lost 8 bases and 4 bases, there was a span of 14 bases. The CDR3 here is CASRKGKPYGYTF. The CDR3 coding sequence is TGTGCCAGCCGAAAAGGGAAACCCTATGGCTACACCTTC.

This clonotype was detected ten times or more. CDR3: CASSERTGTGKTQYF. The DNA for the CDR3 is TGTGCCAGCAGTGAAAGGACAGGGACGGGGAAGACCCAGTACTTC. The gene calls are TRBV2 and TRBJ2-5; TRBD1 aligns across 8 bases. With V trimmed by 2 bases and J by 6 bases, 8 bases remained unmatched. Germline assignment: CDR1 SNHLY and CDR2 FYNNEI. The CDR3 consists of 15 residues.

This clonotype was counted a few times. The chain uses TRBV10-3 and TRBJ2-1; D might be TRBD1 (6 bases). The germline CDR1 and CDR2 sequences are ENHRY and SYGVKD. The CDR3 sequence is 16 residues long. The ends were cut back, 6 bases at V and 0 bases at J, with 15 bases in the middle. CDR3 coding DNA: TGTGCCATCAGACAACAGGGCACGAGCTCCTACAATGAGCAGTTCTTC. Its protein product is CAIRQQGTSSYNEQFF.

This clonotype was recorded many times. J is TRBJ2-7 and V is TRBV7-2; D gene uncertain. From germline, CDR1 is SGHTA and CDR2 FQGNSA. Trimming cost V 5 bases and J 4 bases, with 15 bases left between them. The CDR3 is 14 amino acids. The chain's CDR3 is CASSARPSQYEQYF. The CDR3 nucleotides read TGTGCCAGCAGCGCCCGACCCAGCCAATACGAGCAGTACTTC.

This clonotype has only a few counts. V and J are TRBV20-1 and TRBJ2-7; D ambiguous. The CDR3 consists of 11 residues. CDR1 and CDR2 from the germline V gene are DFQATT and SNEGSKA (reference sequence). Trimming shortened V by 3 bases and J by 7 bases, and 10 bases separated the two germline ends. Written as DNA, the CDR3 is TGCAGTGCTAGTATACAGCCTGAGCAGTACTTC. It specifies CSASIQPEQYF.

The table lists this clonotype with many counts. The genes are TRBV7-2 and TRBJ1-1, with TRBD1 matching over 7 bases. Trimming at V came to 3 bases and at J to 0 bases, leaving 1 base not matched to a gene. CDR3 length: 14 residues. The germline CDR1 and CDR2 sequences are SGHTA and FQGNSA. As DNA, the CDR3 is TGTGCCAGCAGCTTGGGACAGATGAACACTGAAGCTTTCTTT. As protein: CASSLGQMNTEAFF.

This clonotype has ten or more counts. The V gene is TRBV29-1, the J gene TRBJ1-2; D is undetermined. CDR1 SQVTM and CDR2 ANQGSEA come from the germline V gene. The germline V and J ends were trimmed by 6 bases and 1 base, with 12 bases remaining between them. The length of the CDR3 is 13 residues. The CDR3 region has the DNA TGCAGCGTCACCAACCAGGATAACTATGGCTACACCTTC. Translation gives CSVTNQDNYGYTF.

This clonotype appeared many times. V is TRBV28 and J is TRBJ2-1, with 7 bases identical to TRBD1. V lost 5 bases and J lost 0; bases outside the gene matches: 4. Looked up from germline, CDR1 is MDHEN and CDR2 is SYDVKM. This CDR3 comprises 15 residues. CDR3 in DNA: TGTGCCAGCAGTCCGGGACAGAGCTCCTACAATGAGCAGTTCTTC. Translated: CASSPGQSSYNEQFF.

About this clonotype itself: Just one base apart from a much larger clone, this may be a read error. The rearrangement joins TRBV11-2 to TRBJ2-3; D is unclear. Per the germline V gene, CDR1 is SGHAT and CDR2 is FQNNGV. Trimming took off 8 bases at V and 3 bases at J, with 15 bases between the two ends. The CDR3 is 14 residues long. The CDR3 loop reads CASSTPFDTDTQYF. In DNA, the CDR3 is TGTGCCAGCTCCACCCCTTTTGATACAGATACGCAGTATTTT. Supplemented by reference TRBV11-2 and TRBJ2-3, the full variable domain reads EAGVAQSPRYKIIEKRQSVAFWCNPISGHATLYWYQQILGQGPKLLIQFQNNGVVDDSQLPKDRFSAERLKGVDSTLKIQPAKLEDSAVYLCASSTPFDTDTQYFGPGTRLTVL.

This clonotype has only a few counts. A junction boundary mismatches the germline segment, possibly from a read error. This sequence joins TRBV7-2 and TRBJ2-3; 8 nucleotides agree with TRBD1. The CDR3 runs 11 residues. From germline, CDR1 is SGHTA and CDR2 FQGNSA. CDR3 nucleotide sequence: TGTGCCAGCAGCAGCCGACAGGGGTCCCATTTT. It specifies CASSSRQGSHF.

The chain uses TRBV7-2 and TRBJ1-5; 7 positions agree with TRBD1. Trimming removed 5 bases from V and 3 bases from J; junction bases left unmatched: 4. Per the germline V gene, CDR1 is SGHTA and CDR2 is FQGNSA. The CDR3 length is 14 residues. In DNA form, the CDR3 reads TGTGCCAGCAGCCAGACAGGGCTCAATCAGCCCCAGCATTTT. It is translated as CASSQTGLNQPQHF.

The J gene is TRBJ1-5, the V gene TRBV28, with 7 nucleotides matching TRBD1. The CDR3 contains 14 residues. Germline V gene data show CDR1 as MDHEN and CDR2 as SYDVKM. The junction had 12 bases not matched to a gene; V was cut back by 6 bases and J by 10 bases. The CDR3 region has the DNA TGTGCCAGCAGAGAAGGGACAGCCTCCCCACCCCAGCATTTT. It yields the protein CASREGTASPPQHF.

This clonotype was seen more than once but under ten times. The chain recombines TRBV6-2 or TRBV6-3 with TRBJ2-2; TRBD2 matches 10 bases. Germline values: CDR1 MNHEY, CDR2 SVGEGT. This CDR3 contains 17 residues. V lost 6 bases and J lost 1; bases outside the gene matches: 8. Written as DNA, the CDR3 is TGTGCCAGCAGACCCCCGACTAGCGGGCTGAACACCGGGGAGCTGTTTTTT. Amino acids: CASRPPTSGLNTGELFF.

The V and J genes are TRBV7-8 and TRBJ2-3; maybe TRBD1 (5 bases). This CDR3 contains 14 residues. V lost 3 bases to trimming and J lost 6 bases, with 13 bases between them. CDR1 is SGHVS, CDR2 FQNEAQ, per germline. CDR3 loop: CASSLGPDSDTQYF. In DNA, the CDR3 is TGTGCCAGCAGCTTGGGGCCTGATTCTGATACGCAGTATTTT.

The chain employs TRBV28 and TRBJ2-7; TRBD2 matches 9 bases. The CDR3 covers 13 residues. Germline CDR1 is MDHEN and CDR2 is SYDVKM. Losses at the gene ends were 11 bases for V and 3 bases for J; bases not matched to a gene: 8. CDR3 sequence: CAAGASGNYEQYF. The DNA for the CDR3 is TGTGCCGCAGGGGCTAGCGGGAACTACGAGCAGTACTTC.

In this sample, this clonotype turned up a few times. This sequence joins TRBV20-1 and TRBJ2-1, with TRBD2 as a possible D gene (6 bases). The CDR3 is 11 residues long. Germline CDR1 DFQATT, CDR2 SNEGSKA (reference sequence). Trimming cost V 1 base and J 12 bases, with 10 bases left between them. CDR3 region: CSARAGEGQFF. The CDR3 DNA reads TGCAGTGCTAGAGCGGGGGAAGGGCAGTTCTTC.

This clonotype was seen ten or more times. The chain links TRBV11-2 to TRBJ1-2; D is perhaps TRBD1 (5 bases). The V end lost 5 bases, the J end lost 2 bases, and 12 bases lay between the germline ends. From germline, CDR1 is SGHAT and CDR2 FQNNGV. The CDR3 runs to 14 residues. The CDR3 region is CASSLGQTNYGYTF. As DNA, the CDR3 is TGTGCCAGCAGCCTAGGACAAACGAACTATGGCTACACCTTC.

This chain connects TRBV12-3 or TRBV12-4 to TRBJ1-3, with a weak D call TRBD1 (5 bases). V lost 7 bases and J 2 bases, leaving 12 bases between the germline ends. This CDR3 has 14 amino acids. This chain's CDR3 is CASTRRDPGNTIYF. The CDR3 DNA follows: TGTGCCAGCACTAGAAGGGACCCTGGAAACACCATATATTTT.